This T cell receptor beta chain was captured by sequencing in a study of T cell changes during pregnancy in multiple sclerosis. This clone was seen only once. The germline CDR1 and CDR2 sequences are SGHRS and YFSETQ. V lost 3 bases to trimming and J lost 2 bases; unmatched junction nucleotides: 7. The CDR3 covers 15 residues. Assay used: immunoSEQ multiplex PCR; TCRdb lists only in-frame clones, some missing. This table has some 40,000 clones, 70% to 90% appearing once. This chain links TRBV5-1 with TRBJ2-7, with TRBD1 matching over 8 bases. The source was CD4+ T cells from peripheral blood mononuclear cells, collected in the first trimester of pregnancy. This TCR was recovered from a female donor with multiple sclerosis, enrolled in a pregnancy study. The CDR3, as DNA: TGCGCCAGCAGCTATCAGGACAGGGCCACCTACGAGCAGTACTTC. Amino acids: CASSYQDRATYEQYF.